The sequence of this T cell receptor (beta chain) was determined in a study of blood T cell repertoires in COVID-19. Study details: The cDNA or gDNA used as material had been derived from T cells, B-cell-depleted T cells, or PBMCs.

Participants reported their clinical history, and cohort assignment relied on those reports. It was within 2 weeks before study entry that exposed participants met a COVID-19 case. Repertoires were generated with immunoSEQ multiplex PCR, while TCRdb's copy carries only in-frame clones and drops some. The sample has approximately 400,000 clones; approximately 91% are singletons. The CDR3 is 18 residues long. V shed 3 bases and J shed 0 bases, with 18 bases lying between them. Germline V gene lookup returns CDR1 MDHEN and CDR2 SYDVKM. The sequence came from a woman aged 40 to 49 who had been exposed to COVID-19. The sample comprised PBMCs or T cells enriched from blood (not recorded which). The chain has TRBV28 and TRBJ1-3, with no clear D. The chain's CDR3 is CASSFPRTGEDSGNTIYF. CDR3 nucleotides: TGTGCCAGCAGTTTCCCCCGTACGGGAGAGGACTCTGGAAACACCATATATTTT.